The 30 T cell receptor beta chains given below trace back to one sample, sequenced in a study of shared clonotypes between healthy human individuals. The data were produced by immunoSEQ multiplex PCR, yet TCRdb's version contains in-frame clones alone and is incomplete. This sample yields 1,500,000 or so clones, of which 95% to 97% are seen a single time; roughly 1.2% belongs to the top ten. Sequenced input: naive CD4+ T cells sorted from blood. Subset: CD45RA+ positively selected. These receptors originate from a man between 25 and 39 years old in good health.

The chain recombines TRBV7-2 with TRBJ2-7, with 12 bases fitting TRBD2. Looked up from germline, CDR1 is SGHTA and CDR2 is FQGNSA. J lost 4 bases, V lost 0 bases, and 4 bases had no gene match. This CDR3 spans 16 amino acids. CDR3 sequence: CASSLATTSGSYEQYF. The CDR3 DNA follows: TGTGCCAGCAGCTTAGCGACGACTAGCGGGAGTTACGAGCAGTACTTC. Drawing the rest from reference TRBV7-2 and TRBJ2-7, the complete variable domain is GAGVSQSPSNKVTEKGKDVELRCDPISGHTALYWYRQSLGQGLEFLIYFQGNSAPDKSGLPSDRFSAERTGGSVSTLTIQRTQQEDSAVYLCASSLATTSGSYEQYFGPGTRLTVT.

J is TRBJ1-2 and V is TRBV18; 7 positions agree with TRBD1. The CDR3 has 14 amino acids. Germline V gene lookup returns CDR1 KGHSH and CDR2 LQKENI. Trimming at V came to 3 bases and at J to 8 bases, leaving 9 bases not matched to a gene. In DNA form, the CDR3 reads TGTGCCAGCTCACCTACAGAGGGGGCGCAAGGCTACACCTTC. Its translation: CASSPTEGAQGYTF.

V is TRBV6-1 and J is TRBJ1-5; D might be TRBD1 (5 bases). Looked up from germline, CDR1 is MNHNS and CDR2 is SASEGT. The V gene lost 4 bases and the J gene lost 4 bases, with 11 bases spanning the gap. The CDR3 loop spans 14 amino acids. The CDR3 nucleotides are TGTGCCAGCAGTGTTCTACGACAGAATCAGCCCCAGCATTTT. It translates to CASSVLRQNQPQHF.

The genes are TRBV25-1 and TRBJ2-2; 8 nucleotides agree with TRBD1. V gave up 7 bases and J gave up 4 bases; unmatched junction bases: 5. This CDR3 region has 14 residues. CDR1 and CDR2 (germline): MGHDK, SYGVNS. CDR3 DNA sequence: TGTGCCAGCACCGACAGGGGTCCCACCGGGGAGCTGTTTTTT. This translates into CASTDRGPTGELFF.

Here the CDR3 reads CASSKGDMGQGERDTEAFF. The CDR3 nucleotides read TGTGCCAGCAGCAAAGGCGACATGGGACAGGGTGAGAGGGACACTGAAGCTTTCTTT. V and J are TRBV21-1 and TRBJ1-1; TRBD1 reflects the table's D call only, with no check against the DNA. TRBV21-1 is shown as a pseudogene. There are 19 residues in the CDR3.

The chain's CDR3 is CASSTGVEYEQYF. Written as DNA, the CDR3 is TGTGCCAGCTCTACAGGGGTGGAATACGAGCAGTACTTC. V gene TRBV2 combines with J gene TRBJ2-7; 7 nucleotides line up with TRBD1. CDR3 length: 13 residues. Germline V gives CDR1 SNHLY, CDR2 FYNNEI. J gave up 4 bases and V 8 bases, and 8 bases lay outside the gene matches.

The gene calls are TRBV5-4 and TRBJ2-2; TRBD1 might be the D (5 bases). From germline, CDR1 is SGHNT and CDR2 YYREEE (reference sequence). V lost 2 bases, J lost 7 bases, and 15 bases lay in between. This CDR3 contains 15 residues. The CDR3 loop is CASSLGAEPGGELFF. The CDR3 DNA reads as TGTGCCAGCAGCTTAGGGGCCGAGCCCGGCGGGGAGCTGTTTTTT.

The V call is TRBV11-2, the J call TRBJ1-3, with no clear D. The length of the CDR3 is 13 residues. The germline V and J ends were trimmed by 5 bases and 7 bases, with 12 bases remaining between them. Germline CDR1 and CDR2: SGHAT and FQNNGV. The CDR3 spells CASSLLVGNTIYF. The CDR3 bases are TGTGCCAGCAGCCTTCTAGTGGGGAACACCATATATTTT.

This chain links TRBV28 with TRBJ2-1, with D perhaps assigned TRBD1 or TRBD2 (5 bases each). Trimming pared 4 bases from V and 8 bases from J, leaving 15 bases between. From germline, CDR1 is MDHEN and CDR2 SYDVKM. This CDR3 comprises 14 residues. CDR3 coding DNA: TGTGCCAGCAGTTCGGGACCCCGAATAGATGAGCAGTTCTTC. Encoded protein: CASSSGPRIDEQFF.

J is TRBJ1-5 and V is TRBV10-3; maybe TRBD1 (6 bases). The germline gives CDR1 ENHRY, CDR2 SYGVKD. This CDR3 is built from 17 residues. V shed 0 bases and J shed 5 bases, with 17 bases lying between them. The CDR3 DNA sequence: TGTGCCATCAGTGAGTCGAGAAGGGGGACAAAACATCAGCCCCAGCATTTT. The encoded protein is CAISESRRGTKHQPQHF.

The CDR3: CASGLVLSPGRDMNTEAFF. CDR3 DNA: TGTGCTAGTGGTTTGGTGCTAAGCCCGGGACGGGACATGAACACTGAAGCTTTCTTT. The chain is built from TRBV12-5 and TRBJ1-1, with D maybe TRBD1 (6 bases). V lost 0 bases and J lost 0, with 20 bases in between. The CDR3 spans 19 residues. The germline V gene encodes CDR1 LGHNT and CDR2 FRNRAP.

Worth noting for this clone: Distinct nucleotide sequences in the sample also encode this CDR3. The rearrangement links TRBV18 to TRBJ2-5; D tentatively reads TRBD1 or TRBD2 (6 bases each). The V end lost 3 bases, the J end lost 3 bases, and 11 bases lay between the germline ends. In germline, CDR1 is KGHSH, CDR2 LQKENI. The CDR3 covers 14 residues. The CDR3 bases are TGTGCCAGCTCACCTCTCGGGGGCAAAGAGACCCAGTACTTC. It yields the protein CASSPLGGKETQYF.

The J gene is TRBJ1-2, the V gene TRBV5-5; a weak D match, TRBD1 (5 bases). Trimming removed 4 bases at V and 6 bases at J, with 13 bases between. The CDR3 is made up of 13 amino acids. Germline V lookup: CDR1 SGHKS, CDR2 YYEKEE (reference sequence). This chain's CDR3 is CASSDPQGHGYTF. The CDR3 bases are TGTGCCAGCAGCGACCCGCAGGGACATGGCTACACCTTC. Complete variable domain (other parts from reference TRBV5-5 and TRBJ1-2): DAGVTQSPTHLIKTRGQQVTLRCSPISGHKSVSWYQQVLGQGPQFIFQYYEKEERGRGNFPDRFSARQFPNYSSELNVNALLLGDSALYLCASSDPQGHGYTFGSGTRLTVV.

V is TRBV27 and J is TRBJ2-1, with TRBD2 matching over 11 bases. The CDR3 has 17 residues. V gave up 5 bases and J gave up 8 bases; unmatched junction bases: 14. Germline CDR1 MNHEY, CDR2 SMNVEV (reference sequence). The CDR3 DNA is TGTGCCAGCAGTGCCATCTTACTAGCGGGAGTGTCGGATGAGCAGTTCTTC. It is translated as CASSAILLAGVSDEQFF.

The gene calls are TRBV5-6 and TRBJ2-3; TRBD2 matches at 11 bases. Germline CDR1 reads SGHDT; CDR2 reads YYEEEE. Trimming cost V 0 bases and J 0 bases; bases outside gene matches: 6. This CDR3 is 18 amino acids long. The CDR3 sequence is CASSLELAGEGSTDTQYF. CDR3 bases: TGTGCCAGCAGCTTGGAACTAGCGGGAGAGGGGAGCACAGATACGCAGTATTTT.

For the CDR3, the DNA is TGTGCCAGCAGCACGACAGGGCCTTACGAGCAGTACTTC. Translated, it gives CASSTTGPYEQYF. The chain has TRBV28 and TRBJ2-7, with TRBD1 matching 7 bases. The CDR3 has 13 residues. The germline V gene has CDR1 MDHEN and CDR2 SYDVKM. V lost 6 bases, J lost 4 bases, and 6 bases stayed unmatched. The full variable domain, with the rest looked up from reference TRBV28 and TRBJ2-7, is DVKVTQSSRYLVKRTGEKVFLECVQDMDHENMFWYRQDPGLGLRLIYFSYDVKMKEKGDIPEGYSVSREKKERFSLILESASTNQTSMYLCASSTTGPYEQYFGPGTRLTVT.

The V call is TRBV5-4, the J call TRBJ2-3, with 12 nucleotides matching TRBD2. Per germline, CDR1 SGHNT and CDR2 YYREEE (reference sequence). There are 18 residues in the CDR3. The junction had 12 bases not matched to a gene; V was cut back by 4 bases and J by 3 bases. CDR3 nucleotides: TGTGCCAGCAGCCCGGCGGGGTCTAGCGGGAGGGGGACAGATACGCAGTATTTT. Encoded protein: CASSPAGSSGRGTDTQYF.

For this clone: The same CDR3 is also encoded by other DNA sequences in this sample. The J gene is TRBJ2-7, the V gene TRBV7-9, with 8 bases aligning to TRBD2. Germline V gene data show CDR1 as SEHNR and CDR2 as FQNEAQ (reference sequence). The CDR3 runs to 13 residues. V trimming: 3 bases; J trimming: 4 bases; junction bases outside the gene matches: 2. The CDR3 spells CASSFSSGYEQYF. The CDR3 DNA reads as TGTGCCAGCAGCTTTTCTAGCGGGTACGAGCAGTACTTC.

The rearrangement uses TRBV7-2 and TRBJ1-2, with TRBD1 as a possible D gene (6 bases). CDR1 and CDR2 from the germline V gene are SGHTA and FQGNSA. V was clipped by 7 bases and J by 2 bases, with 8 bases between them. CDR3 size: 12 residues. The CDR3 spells CASNGQNYGYTF. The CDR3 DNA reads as TGTGCCAGCAACGGACAGAACTATGGCTACACCTTC.

CDR3 DNA: TGCGCCAGCAGCTTAGGGAACCCGGCCTATGGCTACACCTTC. This gives the protein CASSLGNPAYGYTF. This chain links TRBV5-1 with TRBJ1-2; the D is unclear. Germline-derived CDR1 and CDR2 are SGHRS and YFSETQ. This CDR3 has 14 residues. Trimming cost V 2 bases and J 4 bases, with 12 bases left between them.

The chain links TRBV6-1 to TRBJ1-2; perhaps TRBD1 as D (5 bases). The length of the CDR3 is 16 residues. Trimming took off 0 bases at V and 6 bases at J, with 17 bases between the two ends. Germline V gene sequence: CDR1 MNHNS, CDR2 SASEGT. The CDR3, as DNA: TGTGCCAGCAGTGAAGCGTTTTGGACCTCGGGGGATGGCTACACCTTC. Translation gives CASSEAFWTSGDGYTF.

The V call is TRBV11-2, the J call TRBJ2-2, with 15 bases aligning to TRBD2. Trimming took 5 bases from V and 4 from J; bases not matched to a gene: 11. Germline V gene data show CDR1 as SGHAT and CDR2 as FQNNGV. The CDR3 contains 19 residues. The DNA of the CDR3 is TGTGCCAGCAGCCGGACTAGCGGGAGGGCCGCGGGACCCACCGGGGAGCTGTTTTTT. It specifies CASSRTSGRAAGPTGELFF.

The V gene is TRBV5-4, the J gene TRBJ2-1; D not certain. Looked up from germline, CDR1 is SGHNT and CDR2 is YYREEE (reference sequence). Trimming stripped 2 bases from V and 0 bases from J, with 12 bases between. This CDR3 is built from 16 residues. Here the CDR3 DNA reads TGTGCCAGCAGCTTAGGGTCTGAGAGCTCCTACAATGAGCAGTTCTTC. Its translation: CASSLGSESSYNEQFF.

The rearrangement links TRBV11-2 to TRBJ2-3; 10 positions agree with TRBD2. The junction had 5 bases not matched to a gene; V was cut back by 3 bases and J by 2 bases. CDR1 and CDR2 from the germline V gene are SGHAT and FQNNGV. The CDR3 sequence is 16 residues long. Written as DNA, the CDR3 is TGTGCCAGCAGCTTCCTAGCGGGAGCTGCCACAGATACGCAGTATTTT. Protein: CASSFLAGAATDTQYF.

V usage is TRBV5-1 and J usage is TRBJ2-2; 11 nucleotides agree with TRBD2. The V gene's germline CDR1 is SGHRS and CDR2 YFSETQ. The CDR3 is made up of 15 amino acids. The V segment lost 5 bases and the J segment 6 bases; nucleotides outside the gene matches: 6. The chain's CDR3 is CASSYSGRASGELFF. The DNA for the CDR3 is TGCGCCAGCAGTTATAGCGGGAGGGCCTCCGGGGAGCTGTTTTTT.

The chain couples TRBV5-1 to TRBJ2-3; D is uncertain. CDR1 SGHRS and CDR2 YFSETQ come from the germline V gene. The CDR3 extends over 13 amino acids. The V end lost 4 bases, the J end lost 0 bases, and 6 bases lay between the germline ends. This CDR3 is CASSKDSTDTQYF. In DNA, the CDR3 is TGCGCCAGCAGCAAGGACAGCACAGATACGCAGTATTTT.

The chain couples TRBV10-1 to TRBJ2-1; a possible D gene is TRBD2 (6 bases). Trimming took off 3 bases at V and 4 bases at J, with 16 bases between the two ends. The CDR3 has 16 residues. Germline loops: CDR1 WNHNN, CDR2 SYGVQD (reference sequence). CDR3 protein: CASSDQTGRGYNEQFF. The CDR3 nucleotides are TGCGCCAGCAGTGACCAAACAGGTCGGGGGTACAATGAGCAGTTCTTC.

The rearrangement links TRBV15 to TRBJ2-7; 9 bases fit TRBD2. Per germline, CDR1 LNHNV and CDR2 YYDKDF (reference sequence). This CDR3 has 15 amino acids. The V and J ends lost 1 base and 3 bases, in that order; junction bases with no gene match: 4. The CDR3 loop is CATSRGPSGNYEQYF. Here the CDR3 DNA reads TGTGCCACCAGCAGAGGACCTAGCGGGAACTACGAGCAGTACTTC. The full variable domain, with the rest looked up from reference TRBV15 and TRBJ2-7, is DAMVIQNPRYQVTQFGKPVTLSCSQTLNHNVMYWYQQKSSQAPKLLFHYYDKDFNNEADTPDNFQSRRPNTSFCFLDIRSPGLGDTAMYLCATSRGPSGNYEQYFGPGTRLTVT.

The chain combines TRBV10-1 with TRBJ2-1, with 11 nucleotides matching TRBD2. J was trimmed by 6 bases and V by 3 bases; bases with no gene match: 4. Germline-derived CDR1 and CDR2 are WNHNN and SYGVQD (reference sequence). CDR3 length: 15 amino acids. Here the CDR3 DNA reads TGCGCCAGCAGTGATGGGCTAGCGGGAGGCAATGAGCAGTTCTTC. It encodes CASSDGLAGGNEQFF.

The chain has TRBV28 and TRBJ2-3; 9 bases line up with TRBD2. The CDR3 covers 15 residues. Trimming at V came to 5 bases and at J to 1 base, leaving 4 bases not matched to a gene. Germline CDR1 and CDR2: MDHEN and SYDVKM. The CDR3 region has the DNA TGTGCCAGCAGTCCGGCGGGAGGGGGCACAGATACGCAGTATTTT. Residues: CASSPAGGGTDTQYF.